This T cell receptor beta chain was observed in a study of blood T cell repertoires in COVID-19. Study overall: Sources were T cells, B-cell-depleted T cells, or PBMCs; the material itself was cDNA or gDNA.

V lost 6 bases to trimming and J lost 0 bases; unmatched junction nucleotides: 4. Germline values: CDR1 MRHNA, CDR2 SNTAGT. CDR3 size: 15 residues. In the original workflow: Nucleated cell counts were estimated from reference gene primer amplification. Sequenced by immunoSEQ multiplex PCR; TCRdb stores in-frame clones only, minus some. That table supplies the V and J calls and clone size; D and trimming were determined from the DNA. The sample yields about 220,000 clones, roughly 84% seen once. The clonotype was recovered from a middle-aged man with active or convalescent COVID-19. Sequenced sample: peripheral blood. This chain uses TRBV6-4 with TRBJ2-3; TRBD2 agrees at 9 bases. CDR3 sequence reads: CASRPRGGSTDTQYF. CDR3 DNA: TGTGCCAGCAGGCCGCGGGGGGGCAGCACAGATACGCAGTATTTT.